This T cell receptor beta chain was captured in a study of control samples from healthy donors and cancer patients. V lost 4 bases, J lost 0 bases, and 7 bases lay in between. This CDR3 contains 14 residues. The germline CDR1 and CDR2 sequences are SEHNR and FQNEAQ (reference sequence). Libraries were prepared by immunoSEQ multiplex PCR; TCRdb keeps only in-frame clonotypes and omits some of them. The sample yields 100,000 to 150,000 clones, more than 90% seen once. The clonotype comes from a man younger than 35 in good health. The sample taken for sequencing was blood. J is TRBJ2-4 and V is TRBV7-9; D uncertain. CDR3 amino acids: CASSSLGAKNIQYF. The CDR3 nucleotides are TGTGCCAGCAGCTCCTTGGGAGCCAAAAACATTCAGTACTTC. The full variable domain, rest sourced from reference TRBV7-9 and TRBJ2-4, is DTGVSQNPRHKITKRGQNVTFRCDPISEHNRLYWYRQTLGQGPEFLTYFQNEAQLEKSRLLSDRFSAERPKGSFSTLEIQRTEQGDSAMYLCASSSLGAKNIQYFGAGTRLSVL.